A selection of T cell receptor beta chains follows, all from one sample in a study of blood T cell repertoires in COVID-19. Sequencing was performed with immunoSEQ multiplex PCR; in TCRdb, only in-frame clones are kept and a portion is missing. This sample has roughly 200,000 clones; approximately 88% occur once, and the top ten carry roughly 30%. Input material: peripheral blood. The source of these receptors is a man aged 35 to 55 with acute or convalescent COVID-19. Both conserved end residues are part of each CDR3. The order of the fields is CDR3 length, J gene, D gene, V gene, clone size, CDR3 protein, CDR3 DNA. D genes are given only for firm matches. For some rows the clone size is stated as once, few or many, or as a class when expanded; others skip it.

13 | TRBJ1-6 | - | TRBV3-1/TRBV3-2 | - | CASSQARDSPLHF | TGTGCCAGCAGCCAAGCTCGGGATTCACCCCTCCACTTT
15 | TRBJ2-7 | TRBD2 | TRBV9 | - | CASSVGASGSYEQYF | TGTGCCAGCAGCGTAGGGGCTAGCGGGAGCTACGAGCAGTACTTC
17 | TRBJ2-1 | - | TRBV11-2 | - | CASSTSFVSGTYNEQFF | TGTGCCAGCAGCACTAGTTTTGTCAGCGGAACCTACAATGAGCAGTTCTTC
13 | TRBJ2-7 | - | TRBV18 | - | CASSSSPFNEQYF | TGTGCCAGCTCATCCAGTCCCTTTAACGAGCAGTACTTC
16 | TRBJ1-2 | TRBD1 | TRBV11-2 | - | CASSLEDTGTGNGYTF | TGTGCCAGCAGCTTAGAGGATACCGGGACAGGGAACGGCTACACCTTC
14 | TRBJ1-2 | TRBD1 | TRBV7-2 | once | CASSLGAGGYGYTF | TGTGCCAGCAGCTTAGGGGCAGGGGGCTATGGCTACACCTTC
11 | TRBJ2-7 | - | TRBV25-1 | - | CASSEWQEQYF | TGTGCCAGCAGTGAATGGCAGGAGCAGTACTTC
13 | TRBJ2-1 | - | TRBV19 | - | CASSLGYYNEQFF | TGTGCCAGTAGTTTGGGCTATTACAATGAGCAGTTCTTC
14 | TRBJ1-2 | TRBD1 | TRBV5-1 | - | CASSLGRGIYGYTF | TGCGCCAGCAGCTTGGGCAGGGGGATCTATGGCTACACCTTC
16 | TRBJ1-6 | - | TRBV11-2 | - | CASSQNGAGDNSPLHF | TGTGCCAGCAGCCAAAACGGGGCAGGGGATAATTCACCCCTCCACTTT
17 | TRBJ1-6 | TRBD1 | TRBV7-8 | - | CASSTSGTASSNSPLHF | TGTGCCAGCAGCACGTCAGGGACAGCTAGTTCTAATTCACCCCTCCACTTT
14 | TRBJ1-1 | - | TRBV30 | - | CAWSRGLSNTEAFF | TGTGCCTGGAGTAGGGGACTCTCGAACACTGAAGCTTTCTTT
15 | TRBJ1-2 | - | TRBV6-5 | - | CASSYGDEGREGYTF | TGTGCCAGCAGTTACGGTGATGAAGGGCGGGAAGGCTACACCTTC
15 | TRBJ2-1 | TRBD1 | TRBV28 | - | CASSLRGTGANEQFF | TGTGCCAGCAGTTTGCGTGGGACAGGGGCCAATGAGCAGTTCTTC
18 | TRBJ2-6 | - | TRBV27 | - | CASSFGRGSTSGANVLTF | TGTGCCAGCAGTTTCGGCAGGGGGTCTACTAGCGGGGCCAACGTCCTGACTTTC
13 | TRBJ1-1 | - | TRBV6-5 | - | CASSYLRDTEAFF | TGTGCCAGCAGTTATTTGAGGGACACTGAAGCTTTCTTT
15 | TRBJ2-1 | TRBD2 | TRBV20-1 | - | CSASRAGDYYNEQFF | TGCAGTGCTAGTCGAGCGGGAGATTACTACAATGAGCAGTTCTTC
16 | TRBJ2-7 | TRBD1 | TRBV9 | - | CASSVGGQGGRLVQYF | TGTGCCAGCAGCGTAGGCGGACAGGGTGGCAGGCTTGTGCAGTACTTC
15 | TRBJ2-7 | - | TRBV19 | - | CASSRGFAWAYEQYF | TGTGCCAGTAGTCGGGGTTTTGCCTGGGCCTACGAGCAGTACTTC
13 | TRBJ1-4 | - | TRBV27 | - | CASRFGTNEKLFF | TGTGCCAGCCGGTTCGGTACTAATGAAAAACTGTTTTTT
14 | TRBJ1-6 | - | TRBV6-5 | once | CASRAPGYNSPLHF | TGTGCCAGCAGAGCCCCAGGTTATAATTCACCCCTCCACTTT
13 | TRBJ2-1 | TRBD1 | TRBV9 | - | CASSKRGRDEQFF | TGTGCCAGCAGCAAAAGGGGGCGAGATGAGCAGTTCTTC
19 | TRBJ2-3 | TRBD2 | TRBV3-1/TRBV3-2 | - | CASSQTLGLAGGRPDTQYF | TGTGCCAGCAGCCAGACCTTAGGACTAGCGGGAGGGCGGCCAGATACGCAGTATTTT
17 | TRBJ1-6 | TRBD1 | TRBV25-1 | once | CASSEPRQGVSNSPLHF | TGTGCCAGCAGTGAACCCCGACAGGGAGTGAGCAATTCACCCCTCCACTTT
16 | TRBJ2-1 | - | TRBV7-2 | - | CASISIDWGQGNEQFF | TGTGCCAGCATCTCGATTGATTGGGGGCAGGGCAATGAGCAGTTCTTC